Sequencing of this T cell receptor beta chain was carried out in a study of cytomegalovirus exposure and HLA in healthy donors. PCR employed 60 Vbeta and 13 Jbeta primers. The repertoire was sequenced with immunoSEQ multiplex PCR; TCRdb's copy has only in-frame clones and lacks some. The sample lists under 200,000 clones, roughly 80% occurring once. The sample holds one count of this clone. The antigen remains unidentified. The germline V gene has CDR1 ENHRY and CDR2 SYGVKD. V dropped 7 bases and J dropped 2; count of bases not matched to a gene: 5. This CDR3 comprises 14 residues. Study-wide points: Roughly uniform sequencing depth across donors was assumed, possibly incorrectly. It was likely that a cluster of highly shared sequence variants was a sequencing artifact.

Sequences were obtained from PBMCs. The sequence derives from a woman in her twenties or thirties in good health and CMV-seronegative. The chain has TRBV10-3 and TRBJ1-1; 9 bases line up with TRBD1. The CDR3 sequence is CAITPGQGNTEAFF. The DNA for the CDR3 is TGTGCCATCACCCCGGGACAGGGTAACACTGAAGCTTTCTTT.